The 25 T cell receptor beta chains listed next were all sequenced from one sample in a study of lymphopenia after photon versus proton radiotherapy. The method was immunoSEQ multiplex PCR; TCRdb's version includes in-frame clones alone and lacks a portion of them. The profile shows around 59,000 clones, 84% of them singletons. The specimen comprised peripheral blood, sampled from a patient treated with proton-based radiotherapy. The receptor source for this set is a man in his 60s with pancreatic cancer.

This rearrangement joins TRBV27 to TRBJ1-1; D perhaps matches TRBD1 (6 bases). The germline V gene has CDR1 MNHEY and CDR2 SMNVEV (reference sequence). V dropped 2 bases and J dropped 8 bases, with 24 bases sitting between them. The CDR3 length is 17 residues. CDR3 in DNA: TGTGCCAGCAGTTTAAGTAGTTGGGCAGGGGTTACCTCCGAAGCTTTCTTT. This encodes CASSLSSWAGVTSEAFF.

The genes are TRBV7-3 and TRBJ2-2; no reliable D call. This CDR3 spans 13 amino acids. The germline V gene encodes CDR1 SGHTA and CDR2 FQGTGA. With 3 bases removed from V and 4 bases from J, the gap between germline ends came to 6 bases. The CDR3, as DNA: TGTGCCAGCAGCTTTATGAGCACCGGGGAGCTGTTTTTT. Its protein product is CASSFMSTGELFF.

This rearrangement joins TRBV7-2 to TRBJ2-3, with 8 bases identical to TRBD2. Unmatched junction bases numbered 3, after V lost 5 bases and J lost 2 bases. The CDR3 contains 14 residues. The germline gives CDR1 SGHTA, CDR2 FQGNSA. The CDR3 DNA reads as TGTGCCAGCAGCCGTAGCGGGAACACAGATACGCAGTATTTT. Protein product: CASSRSGNTDTQYF.

This clone was counted between two and nine times. V is TRBV5-1 and J is TRBJ1-5, with D unclear. The CDR3 extends over 13 amino acids. CDR1 and CDR2 (germline): SGHRS, YFSETQ. Trimming shortened V by 0 bases and J by 5 bases, and 6 bases separated the two germline ends. CDR3 nucleotide sequence: TGCGCCAGCAGCTTGGTTCCCGATCAGCCCCAGCATTTT. It specifies CASSLVPDQPQHF.

This rearrangement joins TRBV29-1 to TRBJ2-7, with D possibly being TRBD2 (6 bases). CDR1 is SQVTM and CDR2 is ANQGSEA in the germline V gene. The CDR3 length is 14 residues. V was cut by 6 bases and J by 1 base, with 16 bases left in between. In DNA form, the CDR3 reads TGCAGCGTCCCTTTTGGGGGGAGGTCCTACGAGCAGTACTTC. Translating gives CSVPFGGRSYEQYF.

By its share, this clone is medium-sized. Written as DNA, the CDR3 is TGTGCCAGCAGCTCGGGGATCTACGAGCAGTACTTC. Translated, it gives CASSSGIYEQYF. This chain links TRBV7-9 with TRBJ2-7; perhaps TRBD2 as D (5 bases). Per germline, CDR1 SEHNR and CDR2 FQNEAQ (reference sequence). V lost 4 bases and J lost 3, with 7 bases in between. The CDR3 sequence is 12 residues long.

This clone was observed once. The J gene is TRBJ2-3, the V gene TRBV28, with 7 bases lining up with TRBD2. The CDR3 contains 14 residues. V lost 4 bases to trimming and J lost 9 bases; unmatched junction nucleotides: 10. The germline V gene encodes CDR1 MDHEN and CDR2 SYDVKM. The chain's CDR3 is CASSSVAGAGTQYF. For the CDR3, the DNA is TGTGCCAGCAGTTCAGTCGCGGGAGCGGGGACGCAGTATTTT.

The V gene is TRBV5-1, the J gene TRBJ1-1, with D hard to call. This CDR3 is built from 14 residues. V lost 0 bases to trimming and J lost 1 base, with 7 bases between them. Looked up from germline, CDR1 is SGHRS and CDR2 is YFSETQ. In DNA form, the CDR3 reads TGCGCCAGCAGCTTGGGCACATGGAACACTGAAGCTTTCTTT. It is translated as CASSLGTWNTEAFF.

The chain employs TRBV28 and TRBJ1-5, with 8 bases aligning to TRBD1. The V segment lost 6 bases and the J segment 0 bases; nucleotides outside the gene matches: 10. Germline V gene lookup returns CDR1 MDHEN and CDR2 SYDVKM. The CDR3 sequence is 17 residues long. The CDR3 nucleotides are TGTGCCAGCAGCCGGCAGGGACAGGTTATTAGCAATCAGCCCCAGCATTTT. It yields the protein CASSRQGQVISNQPQHF.

The CDR3, as DNA: TGTGCCAGCAGTTTATACTCCGGAGGCGGGAGCGCCTACGAGCAGTACTTC. Translating it yields CASSLYSGGGSAYEQYF. The chain couples TRBV28 to TRBJ2-7, with TRBD2 matching over 7 bases. This CDR3 has 17 amino acids. Germline CDR1 reads MDHEN; CDR2 reads SYDVKM. V shed 1 base and J 2 bases; nucleotides not matched to a gene: 11.

This rearrangement joins TRBV30 to TRBJ1-1; D remains ambiguous. The CDR3 loop spans 14 amino acids. The germline gives CDR1 GTSNPN, CDR2 SVGIG (reference sequence). V was trimmed by 1 base and J by 11 bases, leaving 20 bases between them. The CDR3 sequence is CAWSGDSAGVRAFF. CDR3 DNA: TGTGCCTGGAGTGGAGATTCAGCCGGGGTTCGGGCTTTCTTT.

V is TRBV5-1 and J is TRBJ2-1; TRBD1 matches at 9 bases. V gave up 3 bases and J gave up 3 bases; unmatched junction bases: 10. The CDR3 extends over 17 amino acids. Looked up from germline, CDR1 is SGHRS and CDR2 is YFSETQ. The CDR3 nucleotides are TGCGCCAGCAGCTCCGGCTTGACAGGGGGAAACTACAATGAGCAGTTCTTC. As protein: CASSSGLTGGNYNEQFF.

This chain's CDR3 is CASNKSRGQGTSQPQHF. The CDR3 nucleotides are TGTGCCAGTAACAAGAGCCGGGGACAGGGAACATCTCAGCCCCAGCATTTT. The rearrangement links TRBV19 to TRBJ1-5; TRBD1 matches 9 bases. This CDR3 comprises 17 residues. CDR1 LNHDA and CDR2 SQIVND come from the germline V gene (reference sequence). After removal of 7 bases from V and 6 bases from J, the junction contained 16 bases not matched to a gene.

This chain connects TRBV20-1 to TRBJ1-1; D is perhaps TRBD1 (5 bases). Per germline, CDR1 DFQATT and CDR2 SNEGSKA (reference sequence). V shed 7 bases and J shed 3 bases, with 9 bases lying between them. The CDR3 is 11 residues long. The CDR3, as DNA: TGCAGTGTCCGAGGGGACACTGAAGCTTTCTTT. Translation: CSVRGDTEAFF.

In this sample, this clone turned up a few times. The chain uses TRBV4-3 and TRBJ2-7, with TRBD2 matching 7 bases. V lost 3 bases to trimming and J lost 2 bases; unmatched junction nucleotides: 7. The germline CDR1 and CDR2 sequences are LGHNA and YSLEER. CDR3 length: 15 amino acids. CDR3: CASSQGRELTYEQYF. As DNA, the CDR3 is TGCGCCAGCAGCCAGGGGCGGGAGTTAACCTACGAGCAGTACTTC.

The V gene is TRBV28, the J gene TRBJ2-7, with 7 nucleotides matching TRBD1. V lost 5 bases and J lost 4; bases outside the gene matches: 11. Germline CDR1 is MDHEN and CDR2 is SYDVKM. This CDR3 comprises 15 residues. Here the CDR3 DNA reads TGTGCCAGCAGTATATTTTACAGGGGTCAGTACGAGCAGTACTTC. This gives the protein CASSIFYRGQYEQYF.

The chain has TRBV27 and TRBJ2-7; 7 nucleotides align to TRBD2. The CDR3 has 15 residues. Unmatched junction bases numbered 10, after V lost 5 bases and J lost 3 bases. Germline CDR1 is MNHEY and CDR2 is SMNVEV (reference sequence). The CDR3 spells CASSPRESGGYEQYF. CDR3 bases: TGTGCCAGCAGTCCTCGGGAGTCGGGAGGCTACGAGCAGTACTTC.

The chain links TRBV11-3 to TRBJ2-2; D is uncertain. This CDR3 has 14 amino acids. Looked up from germline, CDR1 is SGHNT and CDR2 is YENEEA. V lost 1 base to trimming and J lost 4 bases, with 7 bases between them. The CDR3 here is CASSLVGSTGELFF. In nucleotides, the CDR3 is TGTGCCAGCAGCTTAGTGGGGTCCACCGGGGAGCTGTTTTTT. Full variable domain (rest looked up from reference TRBV11-3 and TRBJ2-2): EAGVVQSPRYKIIEKKQPVAFWCNPISGHNTLYWYLQNLGQGPELLIRYENEEAVDDSQLPKDRFSAERLKGVDSTLKIQPAELGDSAVYLCASSLVGSTGELFFGEGSRLTVL.

V and J are TRBV6-6 and TRBJ2-1; no definite D call. Trimming removed 6 bases from V and 0 bases from J, with 15 bases in between. Germline V gives CDR1 MNHNY, CDR2 SVGAGI (reference sequence). This CDR3 comprises 16 residues. This CDR3 reads CASRQARRSSYNEQFF. The CDR3 bases are TGTGCCAGCAGACAAGCCCGACGGAGCTCCTACAATGAGCAGTTCTTC.

The chain joins TRBV5-1 to TRBJ2-3; TRBD2 matches at 9 bases. Germline assignment: CDR1 SGHRS and CDR2 YFSETQ. CDR3 length: 15 amino acids. V trimming: 2 bases; J trimming: 4 bases; junction bases outside the gene matches: 5. CDR3: CASSLPSGNADTQYF. The CDR3 nucleotides read TGCGCCAGCAGCTTACCTAGCGGGAACGCAGATACGCAGTATTTT.

In its sample, this clone was seen once. The gene calls are TRBV19 and TRBJ2-7; 11 bases line up with TRBD2. V shed 5 bases, J shed 2 bases, and the junction held 14 bases outside the gene matches. Germline CDR1 and CDR2: LNHDA and SQIVND (reference sequence). The CDR3 length is 18 residues. CDR3: CASSPIVAGGSFPYEQYF. The DNA of the CDR3 is TGTGCCAGTAGTCCCATCGTAGCGGGAGGGTCCTTTCCCTACGAGCAGTACTTC.

This chain joins TRBV4-2 and TRBJ2-1; TRBD1 or TRBD2 may be the D gene (6 bases each). This CDR3 contains 15 residues. The germline gives CDR1 LGHNA, CDR2 YNFKEQ. The V gene lost 6 bases and the J gene lost 6 bases, with 18 bases spanning the gap. DNA for the CDR3: TGTGCCAGCAGTTCAGACAGGAGGGGGATCAATGAGCAGTTCTTC. Amino acid sequence: CASSSDRRGINEQFF.

The chain links TRBV4-1 to TRBJ2-1; TRBD2 matches 10 bases. V was clipped by 1 base and J by 8 bases; unmatched bases: 5. Looked up from germline, CDR1 is MGHRA and CDR2 is YSYEKL. The CDR3 has 15 residues. CDR3 nucleotide sequence: TGCGCCAGCAGCCAAGGAGTACTAGCGGGGTATGAGCAGTTCTTC. Its translation is CASSQGVLAGYEQFF.

The rearrangement joins TRBV30 to TRBJ2-7; TRBD1 matches at 7 bases. The CDR3 totals 12 residues. The germline V gene encodes CDR1 GTSNPN and CDR2 SVGIG (reference sequence). Losses at the gene ends were 4 bases for V and 4 bases for J; bases not matched to a gene: 4. The CDR3: CAWNTGVYEQYF. CDR3 nucleotide sequence: TGTGCCTGGAACACAGGGGTTTACGAGCAGTACTTC.

The rearrangement links TRBV19 to TRBJ2-1, with 8 bases fitting TRBD2. Trimming took 1 base from V and 4 from J; bases not matched to a gene: 3. CDR3 size: 15 residues. Germline CDR1 is LNHDA and CDR2 is SQIVND (reference sequence). Here the CDR3 DNA reads TGTGCCAGTAGTATAGGACTAGCGTTTTACAATGAGCAGTTCTTC. The encoded protein is CASSIGLAFYNEQFF.